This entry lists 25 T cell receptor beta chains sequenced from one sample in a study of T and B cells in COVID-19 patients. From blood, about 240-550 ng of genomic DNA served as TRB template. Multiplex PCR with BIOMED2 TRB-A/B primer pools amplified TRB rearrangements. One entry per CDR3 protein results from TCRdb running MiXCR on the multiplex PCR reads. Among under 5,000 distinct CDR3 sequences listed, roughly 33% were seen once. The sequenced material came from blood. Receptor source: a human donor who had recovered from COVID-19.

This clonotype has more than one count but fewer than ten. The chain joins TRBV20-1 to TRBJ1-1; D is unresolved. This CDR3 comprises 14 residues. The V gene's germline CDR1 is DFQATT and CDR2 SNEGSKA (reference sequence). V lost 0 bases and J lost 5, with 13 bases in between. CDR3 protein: CSARDLRTWTEAFF. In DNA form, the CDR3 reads TGCAGTGCTAGAGATTTAAGGACCTGGACTGAAGCTTTCTTT.

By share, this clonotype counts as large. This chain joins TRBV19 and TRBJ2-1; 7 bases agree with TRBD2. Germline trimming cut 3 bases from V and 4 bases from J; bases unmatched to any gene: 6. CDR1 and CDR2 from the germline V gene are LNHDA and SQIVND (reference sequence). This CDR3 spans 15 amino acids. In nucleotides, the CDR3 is TGTGCCAGTAGTATGGCGGGAGAGGCGTACAATGAGCAGTTCTTC. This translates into CASSMAGEAYNEQFF.

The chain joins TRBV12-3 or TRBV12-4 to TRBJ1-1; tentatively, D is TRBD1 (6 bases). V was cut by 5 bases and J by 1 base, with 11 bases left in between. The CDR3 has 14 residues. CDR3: CASSDDRRNTEAFF. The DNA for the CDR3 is TGTGCCAGCAGTGACGACAGGCGGAACACTGAAGCTTTCTTT.

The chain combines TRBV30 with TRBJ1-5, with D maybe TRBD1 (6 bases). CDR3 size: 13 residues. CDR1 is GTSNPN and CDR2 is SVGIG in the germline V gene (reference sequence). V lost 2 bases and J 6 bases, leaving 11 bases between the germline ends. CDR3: CAWSLAGVQPQHF. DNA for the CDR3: TGTGCCTGGAGTTTGGCAGGGGTTCAGCCCCAGCATTTT.

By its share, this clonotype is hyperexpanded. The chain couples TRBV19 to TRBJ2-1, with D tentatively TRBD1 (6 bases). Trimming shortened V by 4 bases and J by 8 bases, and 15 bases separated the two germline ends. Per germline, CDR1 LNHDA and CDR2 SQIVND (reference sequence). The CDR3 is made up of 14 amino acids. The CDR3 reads CASSTRGGWDEQFF. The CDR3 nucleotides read TGTGCCAGTAGTACACGAGGGGGTTGGGATGAGCAGTTCTTC. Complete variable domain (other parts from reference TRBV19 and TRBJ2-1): DGGITQSPKYLFRKEGQNVTLSCEQNLNHDAMYWYRQDPGQGLRLIYYSQIVNDFQKGDIAEGYSVSREKKESFPLTVTSAQKNPTAFYLCASSTRGGWDEQFFGPGTRLTVL.

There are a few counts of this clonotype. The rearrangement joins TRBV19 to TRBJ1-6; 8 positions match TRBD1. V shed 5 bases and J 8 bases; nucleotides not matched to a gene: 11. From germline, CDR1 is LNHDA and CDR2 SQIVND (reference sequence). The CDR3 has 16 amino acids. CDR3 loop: CASSLTGQGIDSPLHF. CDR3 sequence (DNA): TGTGCCAGTAGTCTAACAGGACAGGGCATCGATTCACCCCTCCACTTT.

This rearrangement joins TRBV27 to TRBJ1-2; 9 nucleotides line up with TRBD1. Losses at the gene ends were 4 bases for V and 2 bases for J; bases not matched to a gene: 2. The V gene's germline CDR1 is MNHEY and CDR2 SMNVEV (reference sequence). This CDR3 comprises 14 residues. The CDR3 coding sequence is TGTGCCAGCAGTTGCGGACAGGGGAACTATGGCTACACCTTC. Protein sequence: CASSCGQGNYGYTF.

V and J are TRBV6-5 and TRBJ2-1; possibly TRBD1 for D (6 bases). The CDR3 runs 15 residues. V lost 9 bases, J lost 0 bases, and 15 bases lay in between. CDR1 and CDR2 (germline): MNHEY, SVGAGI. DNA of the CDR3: TGTGCCAGTCGATCCGGCAGGGGCTCCTACAATGAGCAGTTCTTC. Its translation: CASRSGRGSYNEQFF.

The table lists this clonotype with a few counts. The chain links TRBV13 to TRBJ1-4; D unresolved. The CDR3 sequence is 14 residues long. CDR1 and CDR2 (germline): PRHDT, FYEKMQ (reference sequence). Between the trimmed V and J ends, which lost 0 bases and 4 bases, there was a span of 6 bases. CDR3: CASSLGALNEKLFF. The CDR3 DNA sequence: TGTGCCAGCAGCTTAGGAGCCCTTAATGAAAAACTGTTTTTT.

As DNA, the CDR3 is TGTGCCAGCAGTGACGGGACTAGCGGCAATGAGCAGTTCTTC. Residues: CASSDGTSGNEQFF. This chain links TRBV6-4 with TRBJ2-1; 11 positions match TRBD2. Germline loops: CDR1 MRHNA, CDR2 SNTAGT. The CDR3 is made up of 14 amino acids. V lost 2 bases, J lost 6 bases, and 0 bases stayed unmatched.

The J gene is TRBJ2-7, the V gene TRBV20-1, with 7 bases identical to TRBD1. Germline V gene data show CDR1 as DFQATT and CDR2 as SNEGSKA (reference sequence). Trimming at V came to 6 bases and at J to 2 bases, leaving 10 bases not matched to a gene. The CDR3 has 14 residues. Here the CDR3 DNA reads TGCAGTGCCCTGCTCCGCCAGGGGGCCTACGAGCAGTACTTC. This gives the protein CSALLRQGAYEQYF.

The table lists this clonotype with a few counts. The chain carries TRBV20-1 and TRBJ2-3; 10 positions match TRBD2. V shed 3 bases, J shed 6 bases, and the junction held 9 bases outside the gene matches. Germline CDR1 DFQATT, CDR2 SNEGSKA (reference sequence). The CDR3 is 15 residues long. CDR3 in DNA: TGCAGTGCTAGCCGGTCTAGCGGGAGACGGGATACGCAGTATTTT. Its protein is CSASRSSGRRDTQYF.

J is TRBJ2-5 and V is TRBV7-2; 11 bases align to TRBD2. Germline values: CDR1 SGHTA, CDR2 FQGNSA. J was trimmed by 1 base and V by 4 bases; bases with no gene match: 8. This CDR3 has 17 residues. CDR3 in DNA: TGTGCCAGCAGCTCTGGGACTAGCGGAGGGACCCAAGAGACCCAGTACTTC. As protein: CASSSGTSGGTQETQYF. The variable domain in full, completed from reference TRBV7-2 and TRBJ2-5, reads GAGVSQSPSNKVTEKGKDVELRCDPISGHTALYWYRQSLGQGLEFLIYFQGNSAPDKSGLPSDRFSAERTGGSVSTLTIQRTQQEDSAVYLCASSSGTSGGTQETQYFGPGTRLLVL.

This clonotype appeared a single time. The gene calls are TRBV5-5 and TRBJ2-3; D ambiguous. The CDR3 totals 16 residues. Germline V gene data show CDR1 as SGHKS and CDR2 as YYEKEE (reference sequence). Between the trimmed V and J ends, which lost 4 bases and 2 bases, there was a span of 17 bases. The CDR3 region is CASSPSYSPSTDTQYF. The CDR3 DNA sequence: TGTGCCAGCAGCCCCTCGTACAGTCCCTCCACAGATACGCAGTATTTT.

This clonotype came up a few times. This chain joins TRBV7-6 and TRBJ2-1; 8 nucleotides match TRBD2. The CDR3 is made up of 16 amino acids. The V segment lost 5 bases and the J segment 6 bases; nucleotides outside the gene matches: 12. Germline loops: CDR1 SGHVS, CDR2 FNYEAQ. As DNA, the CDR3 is TGTGCCAGCAGCCCATTCGGGAGGGGTGATGTCAATGAGCAGTTCTTC. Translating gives CASSPFGRGDVNEQFF.

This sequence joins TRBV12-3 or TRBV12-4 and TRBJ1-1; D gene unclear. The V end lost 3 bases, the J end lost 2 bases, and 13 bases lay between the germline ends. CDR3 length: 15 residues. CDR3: CASSFRRELNTEAFF. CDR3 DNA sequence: TGTGCCAGCAGTTTTCGGCGAGAACTTAACACTGAAGCTTTCTTT.

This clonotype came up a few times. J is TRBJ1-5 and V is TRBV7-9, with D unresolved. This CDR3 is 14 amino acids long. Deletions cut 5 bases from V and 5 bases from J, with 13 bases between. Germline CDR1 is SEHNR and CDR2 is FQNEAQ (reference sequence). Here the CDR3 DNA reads TGTGCCAGCAGCGCGGACGGGGAATATCAGCCCCAGCATTTT. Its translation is CASSADGEYQPQHF. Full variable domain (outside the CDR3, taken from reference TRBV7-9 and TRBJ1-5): DTGVSQNPRHKITKRGQNVTFRCDPISEHNRLYWYRQTLGQGPEFLTYFQNEAQLEKSRLLSDRFSAERPKGSFSTLEIQRTEQGDSAMYLCASSADGEYQPQHFGDGTRLSIL.

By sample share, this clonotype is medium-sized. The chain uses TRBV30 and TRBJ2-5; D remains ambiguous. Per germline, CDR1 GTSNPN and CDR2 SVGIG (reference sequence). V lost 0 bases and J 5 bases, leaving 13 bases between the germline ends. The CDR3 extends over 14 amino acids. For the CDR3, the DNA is TGTGCCTGGAGTGTAAGAGGCTGGTGGGAGACCCAGTACTTC. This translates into CAWSVRGWWETQYF.

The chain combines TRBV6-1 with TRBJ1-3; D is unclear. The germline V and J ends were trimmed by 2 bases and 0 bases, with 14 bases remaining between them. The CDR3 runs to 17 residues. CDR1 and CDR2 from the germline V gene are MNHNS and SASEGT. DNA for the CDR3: TGTGCCAGCAGTGAAAATTATCTGGGCGGCTCTGGAAACACCATATATTTT. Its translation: CASSENYLGGSGNTIYF.

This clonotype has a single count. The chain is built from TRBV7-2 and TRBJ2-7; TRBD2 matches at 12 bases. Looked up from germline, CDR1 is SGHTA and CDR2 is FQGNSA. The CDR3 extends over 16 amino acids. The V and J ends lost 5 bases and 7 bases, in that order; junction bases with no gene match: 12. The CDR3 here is CASSRPGLAGGNEQYF. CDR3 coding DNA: TGTGCCAGCAGCCGCCCGGGACTAGCGGGTGGTAATGAGCAGTACTTC. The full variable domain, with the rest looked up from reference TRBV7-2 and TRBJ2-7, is GAGVSQSPSNKVTEKGKDVELRCDPISGHTALYWYRQSLGQGLEFLIYFQGNSAPDKSGLPSDRFSAERTGGSVSTLTIQRTQQEDSAVYLCASSRPGLAGGNEQYFGPGTRLTVT.

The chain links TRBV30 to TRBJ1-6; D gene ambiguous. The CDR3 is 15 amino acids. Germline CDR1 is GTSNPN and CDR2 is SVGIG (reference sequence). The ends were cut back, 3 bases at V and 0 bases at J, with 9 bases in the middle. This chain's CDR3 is CAWREKVSYNSPLHF. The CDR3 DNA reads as TGTGCCTGGAGAGAAAAAGTCTCCTATAATTCACCCCTCCACTTT.

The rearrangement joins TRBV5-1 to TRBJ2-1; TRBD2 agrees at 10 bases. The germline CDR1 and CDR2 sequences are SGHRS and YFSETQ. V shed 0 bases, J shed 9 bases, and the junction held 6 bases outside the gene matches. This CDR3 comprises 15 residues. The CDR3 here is CASSLGSGRATEQFF. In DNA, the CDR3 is TGCGCCAGCAGCTTGGGAAGCGGGAGGGCCACTGAGCAGTTCTTC. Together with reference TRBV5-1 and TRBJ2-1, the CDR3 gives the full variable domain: KAGVTQTPRYLIKTRGQQVTLSCSPISGHRSVSWYQQTPGQGLQFLFEYFSETQRNKGNFPGRFSGRQFSNSRSEMNVSTLELGDSALYLCASSLGSGRATEQFFGPGTRLTVL.

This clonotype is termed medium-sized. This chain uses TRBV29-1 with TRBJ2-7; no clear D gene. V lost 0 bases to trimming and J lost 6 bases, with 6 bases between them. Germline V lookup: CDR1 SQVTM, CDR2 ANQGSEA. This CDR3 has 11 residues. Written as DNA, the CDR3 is TGCAGCGTTGAAGAGGGTCGCGAGCAGTACTTC. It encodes CSVEEGREQYF.

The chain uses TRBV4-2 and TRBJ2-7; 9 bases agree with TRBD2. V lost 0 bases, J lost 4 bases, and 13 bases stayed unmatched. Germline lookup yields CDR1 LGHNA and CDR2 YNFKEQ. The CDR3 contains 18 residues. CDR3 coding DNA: TGTGCCAGCAGCCAAGATCCCGTAGCGGGAGCTTCAGGGTACGAGCAGTACTTC. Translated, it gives CASSQDPVAGASGYEQYF.

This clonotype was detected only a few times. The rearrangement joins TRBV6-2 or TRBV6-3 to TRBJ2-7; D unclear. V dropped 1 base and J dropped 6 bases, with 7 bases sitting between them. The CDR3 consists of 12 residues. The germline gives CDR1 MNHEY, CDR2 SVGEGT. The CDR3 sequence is CASSYFPSEQYF. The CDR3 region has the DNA TGTGCCAGCAGTTACTTCCCATCCGAGCAGTACTTC.